This T cell receptor (beta chain) stems from a study of blood T cells in healthy people across ages. Findings and caveats of the study: Roughly linearly, TCR beta diversity per million T cells fell as age increased. Long-lived donors had more naive CD4+ cells and higher diversity than aged donors.

Every sample gave at least 5 micrograms of total RNA when it was extracted. This clonotype appeared many times. Its specificity is unknown. Together with a sample-barcoded 5' primer, a J-beta primer mix was included in a second PCR lasting roughly 6 to 12 cycles. TCRdb reanalysed the 5' RACE reads using MiXCR and keeps one entry per CDR3 protein. Of fewer than 750,000 distinct CDR3 sequences in the sample, more than 45% were seen once. CDR3 size: 17 residues. Trimming cost V 6 bases and J 7 bases; bases outside gene matches: 13. Germline CDR1 and CDR2: SEHNR and FQNEAQ (reference sequence). The chain combines TRBV7-9 with TRBJ1-6, with TRBD1 identical over 9 bases. The sequence was obtained from an older man in good health. Sequenced: blood. The CDR3 sequence is CASRRPATGGGNSPLHF. The DNA for the CDR3 is TGTGCCAGCAGGAGGCCGGCGACAGGGGGTGGGAATTCACCCCTCCACTTT.